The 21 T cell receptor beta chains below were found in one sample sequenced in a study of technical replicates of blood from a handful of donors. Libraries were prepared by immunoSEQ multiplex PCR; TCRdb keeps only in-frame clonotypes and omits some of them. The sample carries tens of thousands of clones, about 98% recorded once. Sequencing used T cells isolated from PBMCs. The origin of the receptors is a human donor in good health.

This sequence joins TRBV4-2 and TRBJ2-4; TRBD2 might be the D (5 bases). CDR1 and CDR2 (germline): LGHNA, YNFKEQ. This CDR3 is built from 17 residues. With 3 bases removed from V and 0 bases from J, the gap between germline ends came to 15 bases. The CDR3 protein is CASSHLAPELAKNIQYF. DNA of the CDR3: TGTGCCAGCAGCCATCTAGCCCCCGAACTAGCCAAAAACATTCAGTACTTC.

The CDR3 protein is CASSWSGEGTDTQYF. In DNA, the CDR3 is TGCGCCAGCAGCTGGAGTGGGGAGGGCACAGATACGCAGTATTTT. This chain connects TRBV5-1 to TRBJ2-3; tentative D call: TRBD2 (6 bases). V shed 3 bases and J shed 1 base, with 12 bases lying between them. The CDR3 runs 15 residues. Germline-derived CDR1 and CDR2 are SGHRS and YFSETQ.

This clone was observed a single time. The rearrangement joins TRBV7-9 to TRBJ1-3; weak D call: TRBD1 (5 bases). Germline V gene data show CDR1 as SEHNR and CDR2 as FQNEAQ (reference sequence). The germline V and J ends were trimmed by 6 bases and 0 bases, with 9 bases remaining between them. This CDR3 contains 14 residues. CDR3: CASRYQGSGNTIYF. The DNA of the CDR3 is TGTGCCAGCAGATACCAGGGCTCTGGAAACACCATATATTTT. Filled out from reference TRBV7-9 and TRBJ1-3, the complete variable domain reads DTGVSQNPRHKITKRGQNVTFRCDPISEHNRLYWYRQTLGQGPEFLTYFQNEAQLEKSRLLSDRFSAERPKGSFSTLEIQRTEQGDSAMYLCASRYQGSGNTIYFGEGSWLTVV.

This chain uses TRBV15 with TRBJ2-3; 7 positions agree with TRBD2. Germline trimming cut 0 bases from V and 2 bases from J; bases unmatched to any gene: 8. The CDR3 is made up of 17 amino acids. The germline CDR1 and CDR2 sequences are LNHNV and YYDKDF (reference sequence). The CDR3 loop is CATSREMAGLNTDTQYF. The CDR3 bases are TGTGCCACCAGCAGAGAAATGGCGGGACTAAACACAGATACGCAGTATTTT.

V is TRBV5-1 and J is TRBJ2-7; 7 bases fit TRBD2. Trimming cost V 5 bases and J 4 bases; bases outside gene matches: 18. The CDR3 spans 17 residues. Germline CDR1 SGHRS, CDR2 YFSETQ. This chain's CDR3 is CASSLMPLLGGRYEQYF. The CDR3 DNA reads TGCGCCAGCAGTTTGATGCCCCTCCTTGGCGGGAGATACGAGCAGTACTTC.

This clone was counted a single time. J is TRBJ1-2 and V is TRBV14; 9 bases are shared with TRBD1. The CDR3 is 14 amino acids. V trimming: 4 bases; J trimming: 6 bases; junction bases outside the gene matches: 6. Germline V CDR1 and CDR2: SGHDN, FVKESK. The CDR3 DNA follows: TGTGCCAGCAGCCTCTGGGACAGGGTGGATGGCTACACCTTC. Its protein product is CASSLWDRVDGYTF. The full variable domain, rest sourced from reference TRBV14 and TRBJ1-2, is EAGVTQFPSHSVIEKGQTVTLRCDPISGHDNLYWYRRVMGKEIKFLLHFVKESKQDESGMPNNRFLAERTGGTYSTLKVQPAELEDSGVYFCASSLWDRVDGYTFGSGTRLTVV.

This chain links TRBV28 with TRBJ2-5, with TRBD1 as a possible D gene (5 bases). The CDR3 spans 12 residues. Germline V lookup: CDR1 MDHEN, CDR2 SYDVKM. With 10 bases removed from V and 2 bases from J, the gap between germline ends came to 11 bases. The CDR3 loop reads CATLGQQETQYF. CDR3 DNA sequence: TGTGCCACCCTGGGGCAGCAAGAGACCCAGTACTTC.

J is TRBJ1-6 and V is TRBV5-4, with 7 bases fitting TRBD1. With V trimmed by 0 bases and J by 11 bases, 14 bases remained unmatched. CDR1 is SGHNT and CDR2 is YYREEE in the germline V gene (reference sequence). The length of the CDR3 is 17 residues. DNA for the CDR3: TGTGCCAGCAGCTTGGCTTACGGGGGACAGCGAGTGGCACCCCTCCACTTT. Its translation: CASSLAYGGQRVAPLHF.

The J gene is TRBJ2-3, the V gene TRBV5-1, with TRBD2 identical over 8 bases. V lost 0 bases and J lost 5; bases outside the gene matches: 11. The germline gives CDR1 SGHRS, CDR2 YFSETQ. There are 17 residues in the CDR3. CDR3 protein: CASSLGAGAVGLDTQYF. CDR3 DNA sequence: TGCGCCAGCAGCTTGGGAGCGGGGGCCGTTGGGTTAGATACGCAGTATTTT.

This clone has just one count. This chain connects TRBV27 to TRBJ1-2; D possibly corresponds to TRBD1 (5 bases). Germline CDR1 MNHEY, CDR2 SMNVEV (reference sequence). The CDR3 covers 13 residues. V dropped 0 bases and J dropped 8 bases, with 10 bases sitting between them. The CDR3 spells CASSLSGAGGYTF. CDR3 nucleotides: TGTGCCAGCAGTTTATCAGGGGCCGGAGGCTACACCTTC.

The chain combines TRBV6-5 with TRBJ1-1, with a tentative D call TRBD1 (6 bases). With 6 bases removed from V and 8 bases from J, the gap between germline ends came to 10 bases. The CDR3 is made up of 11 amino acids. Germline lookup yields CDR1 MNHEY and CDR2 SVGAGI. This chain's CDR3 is CASSRGTEAFF. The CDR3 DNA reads TGTGCCAGCAGCCGAGGGACAGAAGCTTTCTTT.

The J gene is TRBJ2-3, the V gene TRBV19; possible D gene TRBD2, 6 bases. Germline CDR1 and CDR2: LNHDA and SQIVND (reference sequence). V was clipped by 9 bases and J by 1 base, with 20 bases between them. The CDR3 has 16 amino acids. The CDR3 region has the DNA TGTGCCAGCGCCCATTCGGGAGTGGCGGGCACAGATACGCAGTATTTT. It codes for CASAHSGVAGTDTQYF.

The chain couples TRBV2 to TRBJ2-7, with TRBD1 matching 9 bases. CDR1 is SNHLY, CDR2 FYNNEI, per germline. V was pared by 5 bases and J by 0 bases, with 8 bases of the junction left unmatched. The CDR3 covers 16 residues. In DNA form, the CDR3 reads TGTGCCAGCAGTAAAGGGACAGGGTGGAGCTCCTACGAGCAGTACTTC. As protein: CASSKGTGWSSYEQYF.

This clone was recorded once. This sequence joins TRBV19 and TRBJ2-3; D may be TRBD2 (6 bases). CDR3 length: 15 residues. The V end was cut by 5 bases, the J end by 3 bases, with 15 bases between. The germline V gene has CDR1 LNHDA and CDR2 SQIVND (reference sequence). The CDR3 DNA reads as TGTGCCAGTAGTCCGGGTGTGCGGGGTACAGATACGCAGTATTTT. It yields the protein CASSPGVRGTDTQYF.

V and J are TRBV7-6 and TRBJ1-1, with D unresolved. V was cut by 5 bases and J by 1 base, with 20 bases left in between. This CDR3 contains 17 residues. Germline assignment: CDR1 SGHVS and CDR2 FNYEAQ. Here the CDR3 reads CASSPTFLEGPNTEAFF. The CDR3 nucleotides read TGTGCCAGCAGCCCGACGTTTCTTGAGGGTCCGAACACTGAAGCTTTCTTT. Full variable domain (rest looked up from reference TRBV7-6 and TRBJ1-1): GAGVSQSPRYKVTKRGQDVALRCDPISGHVSLYWYRQALGQGPEFLTYFNYEAQQDKSGLPNDRFSAERPEGSISTLTIQRTEQRDSAMYRCASSPTFLEGPNTEAFFGQGTRLTVV.

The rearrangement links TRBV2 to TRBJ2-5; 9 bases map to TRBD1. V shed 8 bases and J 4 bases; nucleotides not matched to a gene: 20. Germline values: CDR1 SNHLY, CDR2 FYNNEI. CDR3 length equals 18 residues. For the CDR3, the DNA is TGTGCCAGCTATGCGACAGGGGGAAGTCCCCTAAATGCAGAGACCCAGTACTTC. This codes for CASYATGGSPLNAETQYF.

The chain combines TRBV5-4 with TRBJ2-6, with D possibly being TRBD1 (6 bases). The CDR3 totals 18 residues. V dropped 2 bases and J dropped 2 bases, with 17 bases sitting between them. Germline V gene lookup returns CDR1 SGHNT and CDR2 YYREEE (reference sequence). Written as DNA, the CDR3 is TGTGCCAGCAGCTTTGGGGCAGGGGCGGAAGCTGGGGCCAACGTCCTGACTTTC. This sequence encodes CASSFGAGAEAGANVLTF.

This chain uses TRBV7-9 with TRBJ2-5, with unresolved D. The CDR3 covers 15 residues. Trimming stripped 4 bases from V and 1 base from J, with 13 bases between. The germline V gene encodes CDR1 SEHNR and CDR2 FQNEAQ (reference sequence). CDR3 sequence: CASSSRLTGQETQYF. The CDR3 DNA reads TGTGCCAGCAGCTCCAGATTGACTGGCCAAGAGACCCAGTACTTC.

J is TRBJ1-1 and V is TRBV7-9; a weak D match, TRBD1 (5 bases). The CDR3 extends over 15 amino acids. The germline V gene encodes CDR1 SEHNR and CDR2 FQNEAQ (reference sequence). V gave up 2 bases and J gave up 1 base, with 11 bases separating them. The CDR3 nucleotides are TGTGCCAGCAGCTTAACCGGCGGGACGAACACTGAAGCTTTCTTT. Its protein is CASSLTGGTNTEAFF.

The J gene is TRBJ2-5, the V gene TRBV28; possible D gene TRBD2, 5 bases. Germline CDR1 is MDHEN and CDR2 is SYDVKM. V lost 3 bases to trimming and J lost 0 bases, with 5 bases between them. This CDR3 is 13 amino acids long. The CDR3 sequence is CASSLDYQETQYF. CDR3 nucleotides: TGTGCCAGCAGTTTGGACTACCAAGAGACCCAGTACTTC. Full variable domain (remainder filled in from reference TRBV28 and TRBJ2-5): DVKVTQSSRYLVKRTGEKVFLECVQDMDHENMFWYRQDPGLGLRLIYFSYDVKMKEKGDIPEGYSVSREKKERFSLILESASTNQTSMYLCASSLDYQETQYFGPGTRLLVL.

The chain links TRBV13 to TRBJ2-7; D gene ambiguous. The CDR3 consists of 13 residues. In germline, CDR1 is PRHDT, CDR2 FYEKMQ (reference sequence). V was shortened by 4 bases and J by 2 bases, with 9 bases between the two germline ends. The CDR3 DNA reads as TGTGCCAGCAGCTCCCCGCTAACCTACGAGCAGTACTTC. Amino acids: CASSSPLTYEQYF.